This record looks at one T cell receptor beta chain sequence and its context. Its antigen remains unknown. The record originates from a study of CD8+ T cells in alopecia areata. Study-level background: Patients received oral tofacitinib, 5 to 10 mg twice daily, for moderate-to-severe alopecia areata. Tofacitinib exposure lasted 6 to 18 months, followed by 6 months off drug.

Sequencing templates came from extracted RNA that was reverse transcribed into cDNA. Clones were read by immunoSEQ multiplex PCR, and TCRdb kept only the in-frame ones, dropping some. The top ten clones hold roughly 8.1% of a sample with some 10,000 clones, approximately 59% of them seen once. V dropped 0 bases and J dropped 6 bases, with 10 bases sitting between them. The CDR3 runs to 13 residues. Germline lookup yields CDR1 SGHRS and CDR2 YFSETQ. Researchers took lesional scalp punch biopsies and peripheral blood from people who were alopecia areata patients. General study findings and limits: Normal scalp had lower clonality than lesional scalp, with alopecia totalis/universalis lesions showing this most strongly. Scalp sample data also include resident alphabeta T cells from normal skin.

The receptor was isolated from a human donor with alopecia areata. V and J are TRBV5-1 and TRBJ2-7, with D uncertain. The source material was skin, sampled at week 0. CDR3 sequence reads: CASSLAGFREQYF. Written as DNA, the CDR3 is TGCGCCAGCAGCTTGGCAGGATTCCGCGAGCAGTACTTC. Using reference TRBV5-1 and TRBJ2-7 for the parts outside the CDR3, the full variable domain is KAGVTQTPRYLIKTRGQQVTLSCSPISGHRSVSWYQQTPGQGLQFLFEYFSETQRNKGNFPGRFSGRQFSNSRSEMNVSTLELGDSALYLCASSLAGFREQYFGPGTRLTVT.